The next 9 T cell receptor beta chains were all read from a single sample in a study of cytomegalovirus exposure and HLA in healthy donors (dated by TCRdb to 2017 to 2019). The library was obtained by the immunoSEQ multiplex PCR assay. A mixture of 60 forward primers for TCR Vbeta segments and 13 reverse primers for TCR Jbeta segments was used in the multiplex PCR. As stored in TCRdb, this immuneACCESS dataset retains in-frame rearrangements with V and J assigned. A fraction of the clones does not appear; measured against another copy, unresolved V genes explain less than half of the discrepancy, and the remainder lacks a known reason. The sample table contains approximately 100,000 clones; only one count was recorded for around 79% of them. The top ten clonotypes cover about 14% of the sample. The sample was PBMCs. These receptors were taken from a male donor in good health and CMV-seropositive.

Comment on this clone: Additional DNA sequences in this sample encode the identical CDR3. The chain links TRBV2 to TRBJ1-6; tentatively, D is TRBD1 (6 bases). V was shortened by 11 bases and J by 9 bases, with 17 bases between the two germline ends. Germline loops: CDR1 SNHLY, CDR2 FYNNEI. This CDR3 is 13 amino acids long. The CDR3 region has the DNA TGTGCCGCCAACCCCAGGGGTGTTTCACCCCTCCACTTT. It yields the protein CAANPRGVSPLHF.

This chain uses TRBV27 with TRBJ2-6, with D uncertain. Trimming stripped 6 bases from V and 4 bases from J, with 7 bases between. This CDR3 has 13 amino acids. The germline V gene has CDR1 MNHEY and CDR2 SMNVEV (reference sequence). This chain's CDR3 is CASRLQGANVLTF. The CDR3 bases are TGTGCCAGCAGGTTACAGGGGGCCAACGTCCTGACTTTC.

The chain recombines TRBV7-2 with TRBJ2-1; D unclear. The CDR3 covers 13 residues. Germline CDR1 and CDR2: SGHTA and FQGNSA. Deletions cut 1 base from V and 5 bases from J, with 6 bases between. CDR3 region: CASSLDSNNEQFF. The CDR3, as DNA: TGTGCCAGCAGCTTAGACAGTAACAATGAGCAGTTCTTC.

The V gene is TRBV5-1, the J gene TRBJ1-4; 7 bases fit TRBD1. V shed 4 bases and J 4 bases; nucleotides not matched to a gene: 10. CDR1 SGHRS and CDR2 YFSETQ come from the germline V gene. The CDR3 length is 16 residues. The CDR3, as DNA: TGCGCCAGCAGCGTAAACTCGGGGACAGTTAATGAAAAACTGTTTTTT. It encodes CASSVNSGTVNEKLFF. Using reference TRBV5-1 and TRBJ1-4 for the parts outside the CDR3, the full variable domain is KAGVTQTPRYLIKTRGQQVTLSCSPISGHRSVSWYQQTPGQGLQFLFEYFSETQRNKGNFPGRFSGRQFSNSRSEMNVSTLELGDSALYLCASSVNSGTVNEKLFFGSGTQLSVL.

The V gene is TRBV10-3, the J gene TRBJ2-2; D is perhaps TRBD2 (5 bases). The CDR3 is made up of 16 amino acids. The germline V gene encodes CDR1 ENHRY and CDR2 SYGVKD. V lost 3 bases to trimming and J lost 5 bases, with 16 bases between them. This chain's CDR3 is CAISELSAAETGELFF. The CDR3, as DNA: TGTGCCATCAGTGAATTATCGGCAGCGGAGACCGGGGAGCTGTTTTTT.

The chain joins TRBV11-2 to TRBJ1-2, with TRBD1 identical over 7 bases. Trimming at V came to 5 bases and at J to 1 base, leaving 7 bases not matched to a gene. The CDR3 spans 15 residues. Germline CDR1 reads SGHAT; CDR2 reads FQNNGV. The CDR3 region is CASSVTGALNYGYTF. The CDR3, as DNA: TGTGCCAGCAGCGTTACAGGGGCCCTTAACTATGGCTACACCTTC.

The gene calls are TRBV7-2 and TRBJ1-2; D is unresolved. Germline V gene lookup returns CDR1 SGHTA and CDR2 FQGNSA. The CDR3 is 14 amino acids. V shed 5 bases and J shed 5 bases, with 15 bases lying between them. CDR3 in amino acids: CASSPGPRSYGYTF. CDR3 coding DNA: TGTGCCAGCAGCCCCGGTCCTCGGAGTTATGGCTACACCTTC.

This rearrangement joins TRBV5-1 to TRBJ1-2; tentative D call: TRBD1 (6 bases). The CDR3 extends over 14 amino acids. Germline values: CDR1 SGHRS, CDR2 YFSETQ. V was pared by 4 bases and J by 1 base, with 11 bases between. CDR3 sequence: CASSHGDNNYGYTF. DNA for the CDR3: TGCGCCAGCAGCCACGGGGACAATAACTATGGCTACACCTTC.

The chain recombines TRBV19 with TRBJ2-5; TRBD2 matches at 7 bases. With 11 bases clipped from V and 4 bases from J, the junction kept 10 bases outside the gene matches. This CDR3 is built from 13 residues. Germline CDR1 and CDR2: LNHDA and SQIVND (reference sequence). DNA for the CDR3: TGTGCCTGCCGGGGCGGGGGTGGAGAGACCCAGTACTTC. Its protein is CACRGGGGETQYF.